The present T cell receptor beta chain was sequenced within a study of control samples from healthy donors and cancer patients. Germline V gives CDR1 MNHNY, CDR2 SVGAGI (reference sequence). CDR3 length: 14 residues. V was pared by 7 bases and J by 0 bases, with 10 bases between. This table comes from immunoSEQ multiplex PCR, and its TCRdb copy is limited to in-frame clones, with some not included. This table has some 140,000 clones, around 95% appearing once. The sample holds one count of this clone. The rearrangement uses TRBV6-6 and TRBJ1-5, with no clear D. The sequencing input was blood. The receptor's source is a man aged 35 to 55 in good health. DNA for the CDR3: TGTGCCAGCAACTCGGACGGTAGCAATCAGCCCCAGCATTTT. This encodes CASNSDGSNQPQHF.